This paragraph covers one T cell receptor (beta chain) sequence. Its specificity is not known. The authors incorporated unique molecular identifiers into the TCR beta cDNA libraries. Input of about 1 to 11 million T cells yielded 400,000 to 550,000 cDNA molecules. TCRdb reprocessed the PCR reads with MiXCR, giving one entry per CDR3 protein. The table records around 400,000 distinct CDR3 sequences, about a third of them present only once. The sample comes from a study of post-analysis software for immune sequencing data. Study-wide background: The study covered relapsing-remitting, secondary progressive and progressive-relapsing courses of multiple sclerosis. General study points: TRBV5-6, TRBV5-1 and TRBV20-1 were among about 5 TRBV segments more frequent in patients than controls. Significantly decreased normalized Chao1 diversity was recorded for multiple sclerosis patients relative to controls. Clustering by F measure revealed strong co-clustering among samples prepared together in one batch.

The V and J ends lost 0 bases and 2 bases respectively, with 13 bases between them. CDR3 length equals 16 residues. The germline V gene encodes CDR1 SGHRS and CDR2 YFSETQ. The rearrangement joins TRBV5-1 to TRBJ2-3; D uncertain. This receptor was identified in a girl aged 5-17 years with multiple sclerosis. The sample taken for sequencing was blood. The CDR3 here is CASSLDGPHFTDTQYF. The CDR3 nucleotides read TGCGCCAGCAGCTTGGACGGGCCGCATTTCACAGATACGCAGTATTTT.